One sample yielded the 13 T cell receptor beta chains listed below, sequenced in a study of identical twins. A single record per CDR3 protein comes from TCRdb applying MiXCR to the 5' RACE reads. The profile shows hundreds of thousands of distinct CDR3 sequences, 5.5% to 6.5% of them singletons. Material for sequencing was naive T cells sorted from blood. The receptor source for this set is a man aged 18 to 30 in good health.

The chain has TRBV15 and TRBJ2-7; TRBD1 is a possible D gene (6 bases). The V end lost 5 bases, the J end lost 8 bases, and 28 bases lay between the germline ends. CDR1 LNHNV and CDR2 YYDKDF come from the germline V gene (reference sequence). The length of the CDR3 is 17 residues. Here the CDR3 reads CATSPRALRGWVEKQYV. The CDR3 region has the DNA TGTGCCACCAGCCCCAGGGCCCTTAGGGGGTGGGTGGAGAAGCAGTACGTC.

This clonotype was found a few times. V and J are TRBV18 and TRBJ2-1; D not certain. Trimming left V 0 bases short and J 7 bases short, with 13 bases between. This CDR3 contains 15 residues. The germline CDR1 and CDR2 sequences are KGHSH and LQKENI. The CDR3: CASSPPSLSRNEQFF. The CDR3 nucleotides read TGTGCCAGCTCACCACCGTCCCTCTCAAGGAATGAGCAGTTCTTC.

The CDR3 DNA sequence: TGTGCCAGCAGCCAAGATGGCGGGGCCGACTGGAATGAGCAGTTCTTC. It specifies CASSQDGGADWNEQFF. This chain connects TRBV3-1 to TRBJ2-1; D possibly corresponds to TRBD2 (6 bases). Germline lookup yields CDR1 LGHDT and CDR2 YNNKEL (reference sequence). The CDR3 spans 16 residues. V dropped 0 bases and J dropped 7 bases, with 16 bases sitting between them.

CDR3 sequence reads: CASSLIQGGEQFF. The DNA of the CDR3 is TGTGCCAGCAGTTTAATACAGGGAGGTGAGCAGTTCTTC. This chain connects TRBV27 to TRBJ2-1; either TRBD1 or TRBD2 may fit D (6 bases each). The CDR3 contains 13 residues. CDR1 and CDR2 from the germline V gene are MNHEY and SMNVEV (reference sequence). Trimming took 2 bases from V and 9 from J, leaving 11 bases between them.

This clonotype turned up a few times. This chain connects TRBV5-1 to TRBJ1-5, with 8 bases identical to TRBD1. Germline V gene lookup returns CDR1 SGHRS and CDR2 YFSETQ. CDR3 length: 14 residues. Losses at the gene ends were 4 bases for V and 2 bases for J; bases not matched to a gene: 2. The CDR3 sequence: CASSTTGGNQPQHF. CDR3 sequence (DNA): TGCGCCAGCAGCACGACAGGGGGCAATCAGCCCCAGCATTTT.

This clonotype came up many times. The rearrangement links TRBV10-2 to TRBJ1-1, with unresolved D. Germline V gives CDR1 WSHSY, CDR2 SAAADI. V shed 2 bases and J shed 8 bases, with 6 bases lying between them. There are 11 residues in the CDR3. The CDR3 is CASSETSEAFF. CDR3 nucleotide sequence: TGCGCCAGCAGTGAGACTTCCGAAGCTTTCTTT.

Only a few counts were recorded for this clonotype. The chain joins TRBV11-2 to TRBJ1-6; D gene unclear. V lost 5 bases to trimming and J lost 7 bases, with 12 bases between them. Germline loops: CDR1 SGHAT, CDR2 FQNNGV. The CDR3 is 14 residues long. CDR3 residues: CASSIDGPNSPLHF. In DNA form, the CDR3 reads TGTGCCAGCAGCATCGACGGACCGAATTCACCCCTCCACTTT.

This clonotype was picked up a small number of times. The chain employs TRBV12-3 or TRBV12-4 and TRBJ2-4; possible D gene TRBD1, 6 bases. This CDR3 contains 14 residues. Trimming left V 6 bases short and J 7 bases short, with 16 bases between. The CDR3 region has the DNA TGTGCCAGCAGGCACCGGGACACATGGAACATTCAGTACTTC. Amino acid sequence: CASRHRDTWNIQYF.

The chain carries TRBV5-6 and TRBJ2-2, with 9 bases aligning to TRBD2. In germline, CDR1 is SGHDT, CDR2 YYEEEE. This CDR3 spans 17 amino acids. The V and J ends lost 4 bases and 8 bases, in that order; junction bases with no gene match: 15. Here the CDR3 reads CASSPPPGTSSTGELFF. For the CDR3, the DNA is TGTGCCAGCAGCCCTCCGCCCGGGACTAGCAGTACAGGGGAGCTGTTTTTT. Full variable domain (missing parts from reference TRBV5-6 and TRBJ2-2): DAGVTQSPTHLIKTRGQQVTLRCSPKSGHDTVSWYQQALGQGPQFIFQYYEEEERQRGNFPDRFSGHQFPNYSSELNVNALLLGDSALYLCASSPPPGTSSTGELFFGEGSRLTVL.

This clonotype was picked up a small number of times. V usage is TRBV6-2 or TRBV6-3 and J usage is TRBJ1-5, with D perhaps TRBD1 (6 bases). This CDR3 region has 16 residues. Germline lookup yields CDR1 MNHEY and CDR2 SVGEGT. V dropped 6 bases and J dropped 7 bases, with 22 bases sitting between them. For the CDR3, the DNA is TGTGCCAGCAGCCCTCGGACAGCCAATATCGGACAGCCCCAGCATTTT. It yields the protein CASSPRTANIGQPQHF.

This clonotype came up many times. The chain carries TRBV7-2 and TRBJ2-1; 11 nucleotides line up with TRBD2. The trim removed 5 bases at V and 0 bases at J, leaving 6 bases unmatched. Germline CDR1 and CDR2: SGHTA and FQGNSA. The CDR3 covers 17 residues. The CDR3 protein is CASSQRTSGFSYNEQFF. CDR3 DNA: TGTGCCAGCAGCCAACGGACTAGCGGGTTCTCCTACAATGAGCAGTTCTTC.

V usage is TRBV20-1 and J usage is TRBJ1-5, with 9 bases aligning to TRBD1. Looked up from germline, CDR1 is DFQATT and CDR2 is SNEGSKA (reference sequence). Trimming removed 5 bases from V and 6 bases from J; junction bases left unmatched: 8. The CDR3 runs to 14 residues. CDR3 region: CSAGGTGMIQPQHF. CDR3 bases: TGCAGTGCTGGAGGGACAGGGATGATTCAGCCCCAGCATTTT.

This clonotype was observed at least ten times. The rearrangement links TRBV7-8 to TRBJ2-4; D is unclear. This CDR3 is built from 16 residues. Germline V CDR1 and CDR2: SGHVS, FQNEAQ. Trimming took off 5 bases at V and 4 bases at J, with 18 bases between the two ends. CDR3 sequence: CASSLTTAQAKNIQYF. DNA for the CDR3: TGTGCCAGCAGCCTAACTACGGCGCAGGCTAAAAACATTCAGTACTTC.